Shown below are 32 T cell receptor beta chains from a single sample sequenced in a study of regulatory T cells in long-lasting Graves disease. The time point here: newly diagnosed GD, antithyroid drugs for less than 3 months. From RNA extracted from PBMCs, the TCR library was made. Arm-PCR of CDR3 regions and iRepertoire HTBI primers were used to build TCR beta libraries. MiXCR, applied by TCRdb to the multiplex PCR reads, yields one record per CDR3 protein. The sample lists 350,000 to 450,000 distinct CDR3 sequences, roughly 15% occurring once. The data were also submitted as part of a second study, on T cells in Graves' hyperthyroidism and ophthalmopathy.

The sample here was peripheral blood mononuclear cells (PBMCs), taken at new diagnosis, from a patient treated with antithyroid drugs. The receptors derive from a woman in her forties with Graves disease.

This clonotype was observed many times. V usage is TRBV7-9 and J usage is TRBJ2-5; the D is unclear. CDR3 length: 15 amino acids. Germline CDR1 reads SEHNR; CDR2 reads FQNEAQ (reference sequence). Trimming shortened V by 3 bases and J by 4 bases, and 15 bases separated the two germline ends. The CDR3, as DNA: TGTGCCAGCAGCTTCGGCGACCAAGGACGAGAGACCCAGTACTTC. As protein: CASSFGDQGRETQYF.

Comment on this clonotype: The likely explanation is a read error, given a far larger clone one base away. This chain connects TRBV28 to TRBJ2-2, with 14 bases matching TRBD2. This CDR3 has 16 amino acids. The trim removed 4 bases at V and 5 bases at J, leaving 3 bases unmatched. Germline V gene sequence: CDR1 MDHEN, CDR2 SYDVKM. The CDR3 sequence is CASSWGLAGVTGELFF. As DNA, the CDR3 is TGTGCCAGCAGTTGGGGACTAGCGGGAGTAACCGGGGAGCTGTTTTTT.

This clonotype was seen at least ten times. Here the CDR3 reads CASSTKVFATNEKLFF. CDR3 DNA: TGTGCCAGCAGCACCAAGGTCTTTGCAACTAATGAAAAACTGTTTTTT. The rearrangement joins TRBV28 to TRBJ1-4; unclear D gene. The germline V and J ends were trimmed by 6 bases and 0 bases, with 14 bases remaining between them. This CDR3 spans 16 amino acids. CDR1 MDHEN and CDR2 SYDVKM come from the germline V gene.

This clonotype was observed at least ten times. The chain joins TRBV7-8 to TRBJ2-7, with 9 nucleotides matching TRBD1. CDR1 is SGHVS and CDR2 is FQNEAQ in the germline V gene. The CDR3 extends over 15 amino acids. The ends lost 2 bases at V and 7 bases at J; junction bases unmatched: 9. The CDR3 is CASSLPGTGPWEQYF. Written as DNA, the CDR3 is TGTGCCAGCAGCTTACCCGGGACAGGGCCTTGGGAGCAGTACTTC. The variable domain in full, completed from reference TRBV7-8 and TRBJ2-7, reads GAGVSQSPRYKVAKRGQDVALRCDPISGHVSLFWYQQALGQGPEFLTYFQNEAQLDKSGLPSDRFFAERPEGSVSTLKIQRTQQEDSAVYLCASSLPGTGPWEQYFGPGTRLTVT.

In its sample, this clonotype was seen many times. The gene calls are TRBV6-5 and TRBJ2-1; 11 bases match TRBD2. The CDR3 length is 17 residues. V gave up 0 bases and J gave up 4 bases; unmatched junction bases: 5. Germline V gene data show CDR1 as MNHEY and CDR2 as SVGAGI. CDR3 sequence reads: CASSYSGTSGIYNEQFF. For the CDR3, the DNA is TGTGCCAGCAGTTACTCGGGGACTAGCGGTATTTACAATGAGCAGTTCTTC.

V is TRBV27 and J is TRBJ2-7, with 8 bases aligning to TRBD2. V lost 10 bases and J lost 4; bases outside the gene matches: 24. CDR1 and CDR2 from the germline V gene are MNHEY and SMNVEV (reference sequence). The CDR3 covers 18 residues. CDR3 in amino acids: CANSIGSGGSGAGYEQYF. For the CDR3, the DNA is TGTGCCAATAGTATTGGGAGCGGGGGAAGCGGAGCCGGTTACGAGCAGTACTTC.

This clonotype was counted many times. The J gene is TRBJ2-1, the V gene TRBV12-3 or TRBV12-4; D is possibly TRBD1 or TRBD2 (5 bases each). This CDR3 has 14 amino acids. V was pared by 3 bases and J by 2 bases, with 8 bases between. CDR3 DNA sequence: TGTGCCAGCAGTTTGGGGGTTGCCTACAATGAGCAGTTCTTC. Protein: CASSLGVAYNEQFF.

This clonotype has ten or more counts. DNA of the CDR3: TGTGCCAGCAGCTTCCGGGACAGGGGCTACGAGCAGTACTTC. Translating it yields CASSFRDRGYEQYF. The chain couples TRBV13 to TRBJ2-7; 10 bases map to TRBD1. The CDR3 contains 14 residues. J lost 3 bases, V lost 3 bases, and 2 bases had no gene match. Per the germline V gene, CDR1 is PRHDT and CDR2 is FYEKMQ (reference sequence).

The CDR3 nucleotides read TGCGCCAGCAGTGAAACAGGGAGCAATGAAAAACTGTTTTTT. This codes for CASSETGSNEKLFF. V gene TRBV10-1 combines with J gene TRBJ1-4; tentative D call: TRBD1 (6 bases). Germline CDR1 reads WNHNN; CDR2 reads SYGVQD (reference sequence). The CDR3 has 14 amino acids. With 3 bases removed from V and 5 bases from J, the gap between germline ends came to 10 bases.

The V and J genes are TRBV14 and TRBJ2-2, with TRBD2 as a possible D gene (6 bases). The CDR3 is made up of 17 amino acids. Germline loops: CDR1 SGHDN, CDR2 FVKESK. V lost 4 bases and J 5 bases, leaving 20 bases between the germline ends. The chain's CDR3 is CASSRHVTGVFTGELFF. CDR3 sequence (DNA): TGTGCCAGCAGCCGACACGTAACGGGAGTGTTTACCGGGGAGCTGTTTTTT. Full variable domain (rest looked up from reference TRBV14 and TRBJ2-2): EAGVTQFPSHSVIEKGQTVTLRCDPISGHDNLYWYRRVMGKEIKFLLHFVKESKQDESGMPNNRFLAERTGGTYSTLKVQPAELEDSGVYFCASSRHVTGVFTGELFFGEGSRLTVL.

This clonotype was found many times. The chain combines TRBV18 with TRBJ2-3; 9 bases match TRBD2. This CDR3 has 17 residues. Germline V gives CDR1 KGHSH, CDR2 LQKENI. The trim removed 2 bases at V and 2 bases at J, leaving 8 bases unmatched. CDR3 sequence reads: CASSPKAGGSSTDTQYF. The CDR3 nucleotides are TGTGCCAGCTCACCAAAAGCGGGAGGCTCCTCCACAGATACGCAGTATTTT. Based on the CDR3 plus reference TRBV18 and TRBJ2-3, the full variable domain is NAGVMQNPRHLVRRRGQEARLRCSPMKGHSHVYWYRQLPEEGLKFMVYLQKENIIDESGMPKERFSAEFPKEGPSILRIQQVVRGDSAAYFCASSPKAGGSSTDTQYFGPGTRLTVL.

This clonotype was detected only a few times. The rearrangement joins TRBV2 to TRBJ2-1; D not resolved. The CDR3 sequence is 12 residues long. Germline V lookup: CDR1 SNHLY, CDR2 FYNNEI. The V end was cut by 8 bases, the J end by 12 bases, with 17 bases between. CDR3 bases: TGTGCCAGCCCAGAGTTGGGTGCGGTGCAGTTCTTC. Translated, it gives CASPELGAVQFF.

Note on this clonotype: This likely reflects a read error, since a far larger clone is one base away. The chain joins TRBV10-3 to TRBJ2-7; 11 bases are shared with TRBD1. Germline V gene lookup returns CDR1 ENHRY and CDR2 SYGVKD. The J segment lost 3 bases and the V segment lost 5 bases, leaving 6 bases of the junction unmatched. The CDR3 has 15 residues. The CDR3 coding sequence is TGTGCCATCAGTTCCCGGGACAGGGGGTACTACGAGCAGTACTTC. Its protein product is CAISSRDRGYYEQYF.

The chain recombines TRBV4-1 with TRBJ2-7; 10 positions agree with TRBD1. Germline CDR1 is MGHRA and CDR2 is YSYEKL. The CDR3 has 18 residues. V lost 0 bases to trimming and J lost 7 bases; unmatched junction nucleotides: 15. CDR3 DNA: TGCGCCAGCAGCCAAGATGCCCCGCCGGGACAGGGGCGTCGGGAGCAGTACTTC. Its protein is CASSQDAPPGQGRREQYF.

This rearrangement joins TRBV28 to TRBJ2-4; D might be TRBD1 or TRBD2, each matching 5 bases. Trimming took 4 bases from V and 8 from J, leaving 21 bases between them. The CDR3 loop spans 16 amino acids. CDR1 and CDR2 from the germline V gene are MDHEN and SYDVKM. The CDR3 loop reads CASSSTGTQEEYIQYF. CDR3 nucleotide sequence: TGTGCCAGCAGTTCCACCGGGACGCAGGAGGAGTACATTCAGTACTTC.

The rearrangement joins TRBV12-3 or TRBV12-4 to TRBJ1-2, with 8 bases matching TRBD1. CDR3 length: 14 residues. V dropped 5 bases and J dropped 4; count of bases not matched to a gene: 6. CDR3 loop: CASSPRTGTYGYTF. The CDR3 nucleotides read TGTGCCAGCAGTCCGCGGACAGGGACCTATGGCTACACCTTC.

This clonotype was seen many times. The genes are TRBV18 and TRBJ2-3, with 7 bases that match TRBD1. J was trimmed by 3 bases and V by 2 bases; bases with no gene match: 8. CDR3 length equals 16 residues. Germline V gene data show CDR1 as KGHSH and CDR2 as LQKENI. As DNA, the CDR3 is TGTGCCAGCTCACCAGACAGGGATCTAAGAACAGATACGCAGTATTTT. It specifies CASSPDRDLRTDTQYF.

V and J are TRBV6-2 or TRBV6-3 and TRBJ2-3; D possibly corresponds to TRBD1 (6 bases). From germline, CDR1 is MNHEY and CDR2 SVGEGT. There are 14 residues in the CDR3. V shed 0 bases and J shed 11 bases, with 15 bases lying between them. CDR3 loop: CASSYSGAVAEQYF. Written as DNA, the CDR3 is TGTGCCAGCAGTTACTCGGGGGCAGTCGCCGAGCAGTATTTT.

The rearrangement links TRBV28 to TRBJ2-1; 10 bases are a match to TRBD2. The CDR3 is 17 amino acids. V shed 3 bases and J 7 bases; nucleotides not matched to a gene: 12. Germline-derived CDR1 and CDR2 are MDHEN and SYDVKM. For the CDR3, the DNA is TGTGCCAGCAGTTTTGGGTGGCTAGCGGGAGTTTTGAATGAGCAGTTCTTC. Translated: CASSFGWLAGVLNEQFF.

This clonotype was counted ten times or more. The chain carries TRBV28 and TRBJ2-7; TRBD2 matches 8 bases. Looked up from germline, CDR1 is MDHEN and CDR2 is SYDVKM. The J segment lost 4 bases and the V segment lost 7 bases, leaving 12 bases of the junction unmatched. CDR3 length: 15 amino acids. The CDR3 DNA follows: TGTGCCAGCAATTCCTTAGCGGGGCAAAGGTACGAGCAGTACTTC. As protein: CASNSLAGQRYEQYF.

Many counts were recorded for this clonotype. The genes are TRBV2 and TRBJ1-4; D is uncertain. Trimming removed 9 bases at V and 5 bases at J, with 13 bases between. The CDR3 is made up of 13 amino acids. Germline lookup yields CDR1 SNHLY and CDR2 FYNNEI. Here the CDR3 reads CASRYADNEKLFF. CDR3 nucleotides: TGTGCCAGTCGGTATGCAGACAATGAAAAACTGTTTTTT.

This chain uses TRBV28 with TRBJ2-7; 16 nucleotides match TRBD2. With 6 bases clipped from V and 6 bases from J, the junction kept 17 bases outside the gene matches. Per the germline V gene, CDR1 is MDHEN and CDR2 is SYDVKM. The CDR3 runs 19 residues. The CDR3 bases are TGTGCCAGCAGCACCCCCGGGACTAGCGGGAGGGAACCCCCCACCGAGCAGTACTTC. Translation: CASSTPGTSGREPPTEQYF.

This clonotype occurred once. A much larger clonotype is one base distant, so this may be a read error. V usage is TRBV28 and J usage is TRBJ2-1, with D maybe TRBD1 (7 bases). Germline CDR1 and CDR2: MDHEN and SYDVKM. CDR3 length equals 15 residues. Trimming cost V 6 bases and J 4 bases, with 16 bases left between them. The CDR3 is CASRGRTGGYNEQFF. The CDR3 region has the DNA TGTGCCAGCAGGGGGAGGACAGGAGGGTACAATGAGCAGTTCTTC. The full variable domain, its missing parts supplied by reference TRBV28 and TRBJ2-1, is DVKVTQSSRYLVKRTGEKVFLECVQDMDHENMFWYRQDPGLGLRLIYFSYDVKMKEKGDIPEGYSVSREKKERFSLILESASTNQTSMYLCASRGRTGGYNEQFFGPGTRLTVL.

This clonotype was recorded many times. The chain has TRBV12-3 or TRBV12-4 and TRBJ2-1; D is undetermined. The V end was cut by 0 bases, the J end by 4 bases, with 4 bases between. The CDR3 covers 13 residues. Written as DNA, the CDR3 is TGTGCCAGCAGTTTAGCACGGTACAATGAGCAGTTCTTC. Translating gives CASSLARYNEQFF.

This clonotype has just a few counts. The V call is TRBV3-1, the J call TRBJ1-2, with 7 bases identical to TRBD1. The CDR3 consists of 15 residues. Trimming removed 0 bases from V and 5 bases from J; junction bases left unmatched: 6. The germline CDR1 and CDR2 sequences are LGHDT and YNNKEL (reference sequence). The CDR3: CASSQDLGRGYGYTF. CDR3 nucleotide sequence: TGTGCCAGCAGCCAAGATCTCGGCAGGGGGTATGGCTACACCTTC.

This clonotype was found many times. The V and J genes are TRBV3-1 and TRBJ2-1, with TRBD2 matching 11 bases. The CDR3 totals 16 residues. Germline values: CDR1 LGHDT, CDR2 YNNKEL (reference sequence). Unmatched junction bases numbered 6, after V lost 4 bases and J lost 4 bases. The CDR3 DNA sequence: TGTGCCAGCAGCCTGCCGGGACTAGCGGTATACAATGAGCAGTTCTTC. Its translation is CASSLPGLAVYNEQFF.

V is TRBV6-1 and J is TRBJ1-1; 9 bases fit TRBD1. The CDR3 runs 16 residues. Germline V gene lookup returns CDR1 MNHNS and CDR2 SASEGT. J was trimmed by 1 base and V by 7 bases; bases with no gene match: 10. The CDR3 DNA sequence: TGTGCCAGCAACGTCCCGGGACAGGGTACGAACACTGAAGCTTTCTTT. Translating it yields CASNVPGQGTNTEAFF.

This clonotype appeared many times. The chain links TRBV20-1 to TRBJ2-3, with 9 bases that match TRBD2. V trimming: 6 bases; J trimming: 1 base; junction bases outside the gene matches: 5. CDR3 size: 14 residues. CDR1 is DFQATT and CDR2 is SNEGSKA in the germline V gene (reference sequence). The CDR3 here is CSAPRLAGTDTQYF. CDR3 DNA: TGCAGTGCACCCCGACTAGCGGGCACAGATACGCAGTATTTT.

The V gene is TRBV18, the J gene TRBJ2-1; 7 nucleotides match TRBD1. V lost 1 base and J lost 1; bases outside the gene matches: 4. CDR1 is KGHSH and CDR2 is LQKENI in the germline V gene. The CDR3 sequence is 16 residues long. In DNA form, the CDR3 reads TGTGCCAGCTCACCACTCCGGGACAGTTCCTACAATGAGCAGTTCTTC. It is translated as CASSPLRDSSYNEQFF.

This clonotype showed up many times. One junction end disagrees with the germline gene, perhaps due to a read error. The chain links TRBV12-3 or TRBV12-4 to TRBJ2-1; a possible D gene is TRBD2 (6 bases). This CDR3 contains 15 residues. CDR3 loop: CASSLARVSYNEQFF. Written as DNA, the CDR3 is TGTGCCAGCAGTCTAGCGCGGGTCTCCTACAATGAGCAGTTCTTC.

The V and J genes are TRBV10-3 and TRBJ2-7; D uncertain. Per the germline V gene, CDR1 is ENHRY and CDR2 is SYGVKD. V was cut by 4 bases and J by 0 bases, with 4 bases left in between. The CDR3 is made up of 12 amino acids. CDR3 in amino acids: CAISAYSYEQYF. CDR3 nucleotide sequence: TGTGCCATCAGTGCCTACTCCTACGAGCAGTACTTC.

The chain couples TRBV9 to TRBJ2-1; possibly TRBD2 for D (6 bases). V lost 6 bases and J lost 0, with 13 bases in between. This CDR3 is built from 15 residues. The germline V gene has CDR1 SGDLS and CDR2 YYNGEE. In DNA form, the CDR3 reads TGTGCCAGCACCAAGGGGCGGGGCTCCTACAATGAGCAGTTCTTC. Protein: CASTKGRGSYNEQFF.